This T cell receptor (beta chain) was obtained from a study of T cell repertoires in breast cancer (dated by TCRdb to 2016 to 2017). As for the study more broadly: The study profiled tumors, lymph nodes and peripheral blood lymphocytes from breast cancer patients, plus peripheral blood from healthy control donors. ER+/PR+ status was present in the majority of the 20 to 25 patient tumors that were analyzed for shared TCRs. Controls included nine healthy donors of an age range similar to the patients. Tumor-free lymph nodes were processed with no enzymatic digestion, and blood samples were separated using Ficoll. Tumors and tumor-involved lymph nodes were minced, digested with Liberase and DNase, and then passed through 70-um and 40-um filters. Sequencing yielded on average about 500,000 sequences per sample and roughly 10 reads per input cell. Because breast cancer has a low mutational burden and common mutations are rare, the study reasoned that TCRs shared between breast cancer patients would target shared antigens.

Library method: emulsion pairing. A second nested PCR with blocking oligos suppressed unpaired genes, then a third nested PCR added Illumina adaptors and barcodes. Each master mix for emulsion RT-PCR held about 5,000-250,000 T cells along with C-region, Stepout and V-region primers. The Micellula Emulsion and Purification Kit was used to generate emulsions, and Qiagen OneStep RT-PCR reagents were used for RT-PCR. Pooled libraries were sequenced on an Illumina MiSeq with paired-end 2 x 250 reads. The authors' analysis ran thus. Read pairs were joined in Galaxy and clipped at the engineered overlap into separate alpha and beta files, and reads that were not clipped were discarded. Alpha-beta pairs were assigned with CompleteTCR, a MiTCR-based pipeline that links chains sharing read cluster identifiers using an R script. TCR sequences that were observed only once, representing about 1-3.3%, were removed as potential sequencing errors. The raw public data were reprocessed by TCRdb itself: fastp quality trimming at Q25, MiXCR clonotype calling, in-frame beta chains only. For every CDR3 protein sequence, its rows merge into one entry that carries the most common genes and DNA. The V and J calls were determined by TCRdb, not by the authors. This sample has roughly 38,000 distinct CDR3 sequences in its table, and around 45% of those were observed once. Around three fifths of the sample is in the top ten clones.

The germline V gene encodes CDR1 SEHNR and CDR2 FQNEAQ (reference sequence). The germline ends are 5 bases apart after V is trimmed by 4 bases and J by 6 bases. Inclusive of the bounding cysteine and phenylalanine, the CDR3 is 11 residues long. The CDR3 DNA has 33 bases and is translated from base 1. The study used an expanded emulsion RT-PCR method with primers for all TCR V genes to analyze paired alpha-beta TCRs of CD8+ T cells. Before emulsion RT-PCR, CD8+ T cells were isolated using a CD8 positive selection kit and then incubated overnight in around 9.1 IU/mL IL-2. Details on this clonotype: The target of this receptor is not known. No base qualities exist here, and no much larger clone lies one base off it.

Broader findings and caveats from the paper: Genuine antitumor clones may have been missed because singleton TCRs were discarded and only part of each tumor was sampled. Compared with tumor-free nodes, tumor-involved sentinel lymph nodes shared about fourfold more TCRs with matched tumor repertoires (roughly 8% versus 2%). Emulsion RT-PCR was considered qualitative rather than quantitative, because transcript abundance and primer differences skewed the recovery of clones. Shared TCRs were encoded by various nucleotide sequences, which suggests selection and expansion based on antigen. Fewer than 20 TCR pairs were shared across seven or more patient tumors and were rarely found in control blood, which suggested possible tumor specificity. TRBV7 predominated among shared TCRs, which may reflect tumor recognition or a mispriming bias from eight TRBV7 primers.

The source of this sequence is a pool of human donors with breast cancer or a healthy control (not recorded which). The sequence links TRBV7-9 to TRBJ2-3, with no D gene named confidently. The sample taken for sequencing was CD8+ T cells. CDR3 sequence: CASSYTDTQYF. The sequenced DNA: TGTGCCAGCAGCTACACTGATACGCAGTATTTT. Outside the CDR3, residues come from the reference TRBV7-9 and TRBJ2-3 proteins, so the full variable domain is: DTGVSQNPRHKITKRGQNVTFRCDPISEHNRLYWYRQTLGQGPEFLTYFQNEAQLEKSRLLSDRFSAERPKGSFSTLEIQRTEQGDSAMYLCASSYTDTQYFGPGTRLTVL.